Following are 27 T cell receptor beta chains from one sample sequenced in a study of CD8 T cells in Susac syndrome. Random hexamers served to reverse transcribe about 0.5 to 1 ug RNA. TCRdb reprocessed the immunoSEQ multiplex PCR reads via MiXCR and lists one record per CDR3 protein. The sample includes around 170,000 distinct CDR3 sequences, approximately 95% of them seen just once. The sample was CD8+ T cells from PBMCs. The receptors were sampled from a human donor with Susac syndrome.

The chain employs TRBV5-1 and TRBJ1-2; 12 bases fit TRBD1. The junction had 13 bases not matched to a gene; V was cut back by 4 bases and J by 6 bases. CDR1 and CDR2 (germline): SGHRS, YFSETQ. CDR3 size: 17 residues. The chain's CDR3 is CASSPGTGGLLEDGYTF. CDR3 DNA sequence: TGCGCCAGCAGCCCAGGGACAGGGGGCCTTTTAGAGGATGGCTACACCTTC.

This rearrangement joins TRBV11-2 to TRBJ2-7; 10 nucleotides agree with TRBD2. The CDR3 contains 14 residues. J was trimmed by 6 bases and V by 2 bases; bases with no gene match: 4. Germline CDR1 and CDR2: SGHAT and FQNNGV. As DNA, the CDR3 is TGTGCCAGCAGCTTACCTAGCGGGAGTATCGAGCAGTACTTC. This encodes CASSLPSGSIEQYF.

The chain links TRBV4-1 to TRBJ1-1; D might be TRBD1 (6 bases). The CDR3 extends over 17 amino acids. Trimming stripped 0 bases from V and 5 bases from J, with 19 bases between. The germline CDR1 and CDR2 sequences are MGHRA and YSYEKL. This CDR3 reads CASSQDLGGGGWTEAFF. CDR3 coding DNA: TGCGCCAGCAGCCAAGATCTCGGGGGGGGCGGTTGGACTGAAGCTTTCTTT.

The rearrangement links TRBV7-8 to TRBJ1-5; the D gene is possibly TRBD1 (5 bases). CDR3 length: 14 amino acids. The V and J ends lost 2 bases and 7 bases respectively, with 12 bases between them. Germline-derived CDR1 and CDR2 are SGHVS and FQNEAQ. The CDR3 DNA sequence: TGTGCCAGCAGCTTATCAGGGTTCAGCCAGCCCCAGCATTTT. Its protein product is CASSLSGFSQPQHF. Complete variable domain (other parts from reference TRBV7-8 and TRBJ1-5): GAGVSQSPRYKVAKRGQDVALRCDPISGHVSLFWYQQALGQGPEFLTYFQNEAQLDKSGLPSDRFFAERPEGSVSTLKIQRTQQEDSAVYLCASSLSGFSQPQHFGDGTRLSIL.

The chain recombines TRBV5-1 with TRBJ2-1; 8 nucleotides align to TRBD2. V lost 3 bases to trimming and J lost 8 bases; unmatched junction nucleotides: 7. Germline loops: CDR1 SGHRS, CDR2 YFSETQ. This CDR3 has 14 residues. The CDR3 DNA is TGCGCCAGCAGCTACAGCGGGGGTGGTGATGAGCAGTTCTTC. This translates into CASSYSGGGDEQFF.

This rearrangement joins TRBV7-8 to TRBJ2-3; 8 bases map to TRBD2. Germline lookup yields CDR1 SGHVS and CDR2 FQNEAQ. The CDR3 contains 14 residues. Germline trimming cut 11 bases from V and 1 base from J; bases unmatched to any gene: 8. The CDR3 nucleotides read TGTGCCGTAGCGGGGCGACAGGGCACAGATACGCAGTATTTT. This codes for CAVAGRQGTDTQYF.

The gene calls are TRBV20-1 and TRBJ2-3; the D gene could be TRBD1 or TRBD2 (5 bases each). Per the germline V gene, CDR1 is DFQATT and CDR2 is SNEGSKA (reference sequence). The V end was cut by 4 bases, the J end by 3 bases, with 17 bases between. CDR3 length: 15 amino acids. CDR3 nucleotides: TGCAGTGCTACCCGGGACCCAGCTTCGACAGATACGCAGTATTTT. Its translation is CSATRDPASTDTQYF.

This sequence joins TRBV28 and TRBJ1-2, with D possibly being TRBD1 (5 bases). In germline, CDR1 is MDHEN, CDR2 SYDVKM. V shed 1 base and J shed 4 bases, with 10 bases lying between them. This CDR3 has 14 residues. The CDR3, as DNA: TGTGCCAGCAGTTTATTAGGGGAGGGCTATGGCTACACCTTC. It translates to CASSLLGEGYGYTF.

V and J are TRBV5-4 and TRBJ2-7, with D perhaps TRBD2 (5 bases). V was shortened by 0 bases and J by 0 bases, with 16 bases between the two germline ends. This CDR3 is built from 17 residues. CDR1 SGHNT and CDR2 YYREEE come from the germline V gene (reference sequence). The CDR3 is CASSLGPTAGSSYEQYF. The DNA for the CDR3 is TGTGCCAGCAGCTTGGGACCCACGGCGGGTAGCTCCTACGAGCAGTACTTC. Combining the CDR3 with reference TRBV5-4 and TRBJ2-7 gives the whole variable domain ETGVTQSPTHLIKTRGQQVTLRCSSQSGHNTVSWYQQALGQGPQFIFQYYREEENGRGNFPPRFSGLQFPNYSSELNVNALELDDSALYLCASSLGPTAGSSYEQYFGPGTRLTVT.

V is TRBV12-3 or TRBV12-4 and J is TRBJ1-2; D is uncertain. Trimming pared 8 bases from V and 1 base from J, leaving 8 bases between. The CDR3 sequence is 12 residues long. The CDR3 here is CASLGNNYGYTF. The CDR3 DNA reads TGTGCCAGCCTAGGGAATAACTATGGCTACACCTTC.

This clonotype was observed a few times. The chain links TRBV29-1 to TRBJ2-1, with 8 nucleotides matching TRBD2. V lost 5 bases, J lost 6 bases, and 3 bases stayed unmatched. This CDR3 spans 12 amino acids. Per the germline V gene, CDR1 is SQVTM and CDR2 is ANQGSEA. The CDR3 DNA is TGCAGCGTTCCGGGGGGGCGCAATGAGCAGTTCTTC. Protein sequence: CSVPGGRNEQFF.

This clonotype has more than one count but fewer than ten. The chain recombines TRBV28 with TRBJ2-5, with D perhaps matching TRBD1 (6 bases). Germline V lookup: CDR1 MDHEN, CDR2 SYDVKM. The germline V and J ends were trimmed by 8 bases and 2 bases, with 12 bases remaining between them. The CDR3 runs to 13 residues. The CDR3: CASRQQGQETQYF. Written as DNA, the CDR3 is TGTGCCAGCCGGCAACAGGGACAAGAGACCCAGTACTTC.

V usage is TRBV13 and J usage is TRBJ2-3; TRBD2 matches at 8 bases. Trimming removed 5 bases from V and 4 bases from J; junction bases left unmatched: 11. The CDR3 consists of 16 residues. Germline V CDR1 and CDR2: PRHDT, FYEKMQ (reference sequence). The CDR3 DNA reads as TGTGCCAGCAGCCACGGGAGGGCGGCTGACGCAGATACGCAGTATTTT. Its translation is CASSHGRAADADTQYF.

The J gene is TRBJ1-2, the V gene TRBV30, with D uncertain. CDR1 and CDR2 from the germline V gene are GTSNPN and SVGIG (reference sequence). CDR3 length: 12 residues. As DNA, the CDR3 is TGTGTCCTGGCGCCTTTGGGATATGGCTACACCTTC. Its translation: CVLAPLGYGYTF.

This clonotype was counted a single time. For the CDR3, the DNA is TGTGCCAGCAGCTTTATGGTAGCCGGATACAATGAGCAGTTCTTC. Its translation: CASSFMVAGYNEQFF. This chain uses TRBV7-2 with TRBJ2-1, with D hard to call. Trimming left V 3 bases short and J 4 bases short, with 13 bases between. CDR1 is SGHTA and CDR2 is FQGNSA in the germline V gene. The CDR3 runs 15 residues. Looking up the rest from reference TRBV7-2 and TRBJ2-1 gives the full variable domain: GAGVSQSPSNKVTEKGKDVELRCDPISGHTALYWYRQSLGQGLEFLIYFQGNSAPDKSGLPSDRFSAERTGGSVSTLTIQRTQQEDSAVYLCASSFMVAGYNEQFFGPGTRLTVL.

V usage is TRBV19 and J usage is TRBJ2-1; 8 bases match TRBD2. The germline CDR1 and CDR2 sequences are LNHDA and SQIVND (reference sequence). The CDR3 is 18 amino acids. Trimming removed 3 bases from V and 0 bases from J; junction bases left unmatched: 10. The CDR3 here is CASSIDGGVASSYNEQFF. CDR3 nucleotides: TGTGCCAGTAGTATCGACGGGGGGGTCGCGAGCTCCTACAATGAGCAGTTCTTC.

The rearrangement joins TRBV28 to TRBJ2-5; possible D gene TRBD2, 6 bases. The CDR3 is 15 residues long. Trimming took off 7 bases at V and 5 bases at J, with 20 bases between the two ends. Germline CDR1 MDHEN, CDR2 SYDVKM. CDR3 in DNA: TGTGCCAGCATCGATCGAGCGGGCCCCTGGGAGACCCAGTACTTC. Its protein product is CASIDRAGPWETQYF.

This clonotype was recorded only once. The gene calls are TRBV6-2 or TRBV6-3 and TRBJ2-5, with D unresolved. Per the germline V gene, CDR1 is MNHEY and CDR2 is SVGEGT. This CDR3 is built from 17 residues. V shed 0 bases and J shed 7 bases, with 21 bases lying between them. The chain's CDR3 is CASSYSNIGRASGTQYF. As DNA, the CDR3 is TGTGCCAGCAGTTACTCGAATATCGGCCGGGCCAGTGGGACCCAGTACTTC.

The V gene is TRBV7-9, the J gene TRBJ1-1; D gene ambiguous. Germline V CDR1 and CDR2: SEHNR, FQNEAQ (reference sequence). V was pared by 6 bases and J by 7 bases, with 12 bases between. There are 12 residues in the CDR3. CDR3 DNA sequence: TGTGCCAGCAGTCACGCGTCGGGTGAAGCTTTCTTT. Translated, it gives CASSHASGEAFF.

As concerns this clonotype: A junction end diverges from the germline sequence, so it may reflect a read error. The rearrangement uses TRBV30 and TRBJ1-3; possibly TRBD1 for D (5 bases). The CDR3 loop spans 13 amino acids. The germline gives CDR1 GTSNPN, CDR2 SVGIG (reference sequence). The DNA of the CDR3 is TGTGCCTGGAGTGTATCGTCAAGATCGAACAGGAATTTT. As protein: CAWSVSSRSNRNF.

The chain joins TRBV13 to TRBJ1-1; D might be TRBD1 (6 bases). Trimming removed 6 bases from V and 3 bases from J, with 11 bases in between. The CDR3 has 13 residues. Per germline, CDR1 PRHDT and CDR2 FYEKMQ (reference sequence). CDR3 coding DNA: TGTGCCAGCAGACAGGGTATCGACACTGAAGCTTTCTTT. Protein: CASRQGIDTEAFF.

The chain recombines TRBV5-1 with TRBJ1-2, with 8 bases identical to TRBD1. The CDR3 has 14 residues. V dropped 4 bases and J dropped 8; count of bases not matched to a gene: 10. Germline CDR1 and CDR2: SGHRS and YFSETQ. CDR3 loop: CASSRGQVQSGYTF. CDR3 nucleotide sequence: TGCGCCAGCAGCAGGGGACAGGTTCAGTCCGGCTACACCTTC. Together with reference TRBV5-1 and TRBJ1-2, the CDR3 gives the full variable domain: KAGVTQTPRYLIKTRGQQVTLSCSPISGHRSVSWYQQTPGQGLQFLFEYFSETQRNKGNFPGRFSGRQFSNSRSEMNVSTLELGDSALYLCASSRGQVQSGYTFGSGTRLTVV.

The genes are TRBV29-1 and TRBJ2-7, with D uncertain. The CDR3 has 11 residues. The germline CDR1 and CDR2 sequences are SQVTM and ANQGSEA. V dropped 6 bases and J dropped 1 base, with 7 bases sitting between them. The CDR3 sequence: CSVLGSYEQYF. CDR3 nucleotide sequence: TGCAGCGTCCTGGGATCCTACGAGCAGTACTTC.

V and J are TRBV4-1 and TRBJ2-1; D tentatively fits TRBD1 or TRBD2 (6 bases each). Germline V gives CDR1 MGHRA, CDR2 YSYEKL. The CDR3 is 14 residues long. With 0 bases removed from V and 8 bases from J, the gap between germline ends came to 11 bases. CDR3 region: CASSQEVRGDEQFF. CDR3 DNA: TGCGCCAGCAGCCAAGAGGTGAGGGGGGATGAGCAGTTCTTC.

V gene TRBV5-1 combines with J gene TRBJ2-3; D unclear. Germline V gene sequence: CDR1 SGHRS, CDR2 YFSETQ. The CDR3 consists of 16 residues. V was pared by 0 bases and J by 1 base, with 12 bases between. The CDR3 DNA follows: TGCGCCAGCAGCTTGGTTTCAAGGGTGGGCACAGATACGCAGTATTTT. Amino acid sequence: CASSLVSRVGTDTQYF.

The chain links TRBV3-1 to TRBJ1-4; D perhaps matches TRBD1 (6 bases). There are 16 residues in the CDR3. The ends were cut back, 3 bases at V and 8 bases at J, with 19 bases in the middle. The germline gives CDR1 LGHDT, CDR2 YNNKEL (reference sequence). This CDR3 reads CASSHAPDRQDEKLFF. In DNA form, the CDR3 reads TGTGCCAGCAGCCACGCTCCTGACAGGCAGGACGAAAAACTGTTTTTT.

The rearrangement joins TRBV7-6 to TRBJ2-7, with 10 bases aligning to TRBD2. Germline lookup yields CDR1 SGHVS and CDR2 FNYEAQ. This CDR3 has 15 amino acids. J lost 0 bases, V lost 3 bases, and 2 bases had no gene match. The CDR3 region has the DNA TGTGCCAGCAGCTTGCTAGCGGGGGACTCCTACGAGCAGTACTTC. The encoded protein is CASSLLAGDSYEQYF.